The 28 T cell receptor beta chains below come from one sample, sequenced in a study of T cells in Graves' hyperthyroidism and ophthalmopathy (dated by TCRdb to between 2018 and 2021). The library was generated by multiplex PCR. The sample was run on an Illumina HiSeq 2000. The TCR beta CDR3 regions were amplified from RNA transcripts. A first-round RT-PCR of the TCR CDR3 used the HTBI primer set with the Qiagen OneStep RT-PCR kit. TCRdb redid the processing of the public reads, applying fastp at Q25 and MiXCR, and retained in-frame beta chains. When rows share a CDR3 protein, they turn into one entry using the most common DNA and genes. Present in this sample are approximately 400,000 distinct CDR3 sequences, less than 20% of which were seen just once. The top ten clonotypes cover approximately 14% of the sample. The sequenced material came from blood. Source of these receptors: a woman between 18 and 29 years old with Graves' hyperthyroidism.

This clonotype has just a few counts. The genes are TRBV5-1 and TRBJ2-5; D remains ambiguous. This CDR3 has 13 amino acids. From germline, CDR1 is SGHRS and CDR2 YFSETQ. With 4 bases removed from V and 1 base from J, the gap between germline ends came to 8 bases. The CDR3 reads CASSPFAQETQYF. The CDR3 coding sequence is TGCGCCAGCAGCCCCTTTGCCCAAGAGACCCAGTACTTC.

This clonotype was observed a handful of times. The chain is built from TRBV20-1 and TRBJ1-5; the match to TRBD1 covers 8 bases. In germline, CDR1 is DFQATT, CDR2 SNEGSKA (reference sequence). The CDR3 is made up of 17 amino acids. V dropped 0 bases and J dropped 0; count of bases not matched to a gene: 7. CDR3 protein: CSARERTGSYSNQPQHF. The CDR3 DNA sequence: TGCAGTGCTAGAGAAAGGACAGGGTCCTATAGCAATCAGCCCCAGCATTTT.

The CDR3 sequence: CASSHDRDSMNTEAFF. The CDR3 bases are TGCGCCAGCAGTCATGACCGGGACAGCATGAACACTGAAGCTTTCTTT. V and J are TRBV4-1 and TRBJ1-1; TRBD1 aligns across 7 bases. Germline V gene data show CDR1 as MGHRA and CDR2 as YSYEKL. Trimming removed 6 bases from V and 0 bases from J; junction bases left unmatched: 10. This CDR3 is built from 16 residues.

This clonotype was seen ten or more times. This chain joins TRBV15 and TRBJ2-3; the match to TRBD2 covers 9 bases. CDR3 size: 17 residues. With V trimmed by 4 bases and J by 0 bases, 8 bases remained unmatched. Germline CDR1 is LNHNV and CDR2 is YYDKDF (reference sequence). The CDR3: CATSMDKGLASTDTQYF. CDR3 nucleotide sequence: TGTGCCACCAGCATGGATAAGGGACTAGCTAGCACAGATACGCAGTATTTT.

This clonotype was seen more than once but under ten times. In nucleotides, the CDR3 is TGTGCCAGCAGCCTAAGCCCGGACAGGACCACCCAGCGGACTACGCAGTATTTT. It specifies CASSLSPDRTTQRTTQYF. V gene TRBV7-9 combines with J gene TRBJ2-3, with TRBD1 identical over 7 bases. Germline V lookup: CDR1 SEHNR, CDR2 FQNEAQ (reference sequence). The CDR3 extends over 18 amino acids. V lost 5 bases, J lost 8 bases, and 22 bases stayed unmatched.

This clonotype occurred many times. The CDR3 DNA sequence: TGTGCCAGCAGCTTGCAGCCAGCTAACTATGGCTACACCTTC. Residues: CASSLQPANYGYTF. The rearrangement links TRBV27 to TRBJ1-2; D call uncertain. Germline-derived CDR1 and CDR2 are MNHEY and SMNVEV (reference sequence). Trimming shortened V by 6 bases and J by 0 bases, and 11 bases separated the two germline ends. This CDR3 comprises 14 residues.

This clonotype was observed a handful of times. The chain combines TRBV5-6 with TRBJ1-1; possibly TRBD1 for D (5 bases). The CDR3 has 15 amino acids. V was cut by 4 bases and J by 1 base, with 14 bases left in between. The germline V gene has CDR1 SGHDT and CDR2 YYEEEE. The CDR3 spells CASSLGRGWNTEAFF. DNA for the CDR3: TGTGCCAGCAGCCTGGGGAGGGGCTGGAACACTGAAGCTTTCTTT.

The chain combines TRBV7-8 with TRBJ2-3, with D perhaps matching TRBD1 or TRBD2 (5 bases each). Germline V CDR1 and CDR2: SGHVS, FQNEAQ. There are 15 residues in the CDR3. The V gene lost 0 bases and the J gene lost 2 bases, with 9 bases spanning the gap. The CDR3 is CASSLARGSTDTQYF. As DNA, the CDR3 is TGTGCCAGCAGCTTAGCGAGGGGCTCCACAGATACGCAGTATTTT.

In its sample, this clonotype was seen many times. The J gene is TRBJ1-2, the V gene TRBV20-1, with TRBD1 matching 7 bases. CDR1 DFQATT and CDR2 SNEGSKA come from the germline V gene (reference sequence). Germline trimming cut 1 base from V and 7 bases from J; bases unmatched to any gene: 6. The CDR3 consists of 13 residues. DNA of the CDR3: TGCAGTGCTAGAGGACAGGGACCGAGTGGCTACACCTTC. Its protein is CSARGQGPSGYTF.

About this clonotype itself: One base away lies a much larger clone, so this may be a sequencing read error. The chain is built from TRBV12-3 or TRBV12-4 and TRBJ1-5; D is unclear. V lost 6 bases and J 4 bases, leaving 19 bases between the germline ends. This CDR3 has 16 amino acids. CDR3 sequence (DNA): TGTGCCAGCAGCTCCCCTTACGGCCAGTTTAATCAGCCCCAGCATTTT. It translates to CASSSPYGQFNQPQHF.

The chain recombines TRBV4-3 with TRBJ2-7; 10 nucleotides line up with TRBD1. The germline V gene has CDR1 LGHNA and CDR2 YSLEER. The CDR3 has 14 amino acids. Unmatched junction bases numbered 2, after V lost 2 bases and J lost 4 bases. CDR3 nucleotide sequence: TGCGCCAGCAGCCAACGGGGACAGGGGTACGAGCAGTACTTC. It yields the protein CASSQRGQGYEQYF.

This clonotype is a singleton in its sample. DNA of the CDR3: TGTGCCACCCAGCGGGACGCCACAGATACGCAGTATTTT. Its translation is CATQRDATDTQYF. This sequence joins TRBV6-1 and TRBJ2-3; 7 nucleotides line up with TRBD2. V was clipped by 10 bases and J by 2 bases; unmatched bases: 6. This CDR3 is 13 amino acids long. Germline CDR1 is MNHNS and CDR2 is SASEGT.

Ten or more counts support this clonotype. The V gene is TRBV24-1, the J gene TRBJ2-7, with D perhaps TRBD1 or TRBD2 (5 bases each). The CDR3 runs 14 residues. The ends were cut back, 4 bases at V and 4 bases at J, with 13 bases in the middle. Germline CDR1 and CDR2: KGHDR and SFDVKD. CDR3 region: CATSDHRDGYEQYF. The CDR3 nucleotides read TGTGCCACCAGTGACCACCGGGACGGTTACGAGCAGTACTTC.

The V and J genes are TRBV5-1 and TRBJ2-1; D gene uncertain. Germline CDR1 reads SGHRS; CDR2 reads YFSETQ. Trimming took 3 bases from V and 5 from J, leaving 6 bases between them. The CDR3 loop spans 12 amino acids. The CDR3 loop is CASSWTNNEQFF. CDR3 coding DNA: TGCGCCAGCAGCTGGACCAACAATGAGCAGTTCTTC.

This clonotype has ten or more counts. The chain uses TRBV20-1 and TRBJ2-1, with 9 bases matching TRBD1. The CDR3 is 14 residues long. CDR1 and CDR2 from the germline V gene are DFQATT and SNEGSKA (reference sequence). The junction had 9 bases not matched to a gene; V was cut back by 6 bases and J by 6 bases. The CDR3 protein is CSAEGGTGPNEQFF. The CDR3 DNA is TGCAGTGCCGAGGGCGGGACAGGGCCCAATGAGCAGTTCTTC.

This clonotype was picked up a small number of times. The chain is built from TRBV10-3 and TRBJ2-3; D unclear. Deletions cut 3 bases from V and 2 bases from J, with 12 bases between. Germline V gene lookup returns CDR1 ENHRY and CDR2 SYGVKD. The CDR3 has 15 amino acids. CDR3 coding DNA: TGTGCCATCAGTGACTGGTCTACTAACACAGATACGCAGTATTTT. Translating it yields CAISDWSTNTDTQYF.

This clonotype was seen ten or more times. This rearrangement joins TRBV3-1 to TRBJ1-5, with TRBD1 as a possible D gene (5 bases). The germline V gene has CDR1 LGHDT and CDR2 YNNKEL (reference sequence). Trimming left V 3 bases short and J 5 bases short, with 14 bases between. This CDR3 contains 15 residues. This CDR3 reads CASSQSKGWHQPQHF. CDR3 nucleotide sequence: TGTGCCAGCAGCCAGTCGAAGGGGTGGCATCAGCCCCAGCATTTT. Together with reference TRBV3-1 and TRBJ1-5, the CDR3 gives the full variable domain: DTAVSQTPKYLVTQMGNDKSIKCEQNLGHDTMYWYKQDSKKFLKIMFSYNNKELIINETVPNRFSPKSPDKAHLNLHINSLELGDSAVYFCASSQSKGWHQPQHFGDGTRLSIL.

CDR3 bases: TGTGCCATCAGTGCGGCGGGTACGGCTTTCTTT. Protein: CAISAAGTAFF. The V gene is TRBV10-3, the J gene TRBJ1-1; D not certain. Germline CDR1 ENHRY, CDR2 SYGVKD. Trimming cost V 4 bases and J 11 bases, with 11 bases left between them. This CDR3 has 11 residues.

This clonotype was picked up many times. This chain uses TRBV18 with TRBJ1-1; no clear D gene. V was shortened by 3 bases and J by 1 base, with 6 bases between the two germline ends. In germline, CDR1 is KGHSH, CDR2 LQKENI. The CDR3 is 13 residues long. CDR3 sequence reads: CASSPAQNTEAFF. The CDR3 nucleotides read TGTGCCAGCTCACCGGCACAGAACACTGAAGCTTTCTTT.

The chain employs TRBV12-3 or TRBV12-4 and TRBJ2-3; D is perhaps TRBD2 (5 bases). CDR3 length: 14 residues. The ends were cut back, 2 bases at V and 10 bases at J, with 16 bases in the middle. The CDR3 reads CASSLRGEADAQYF. Written as DNA, the CDR3 is TGTGCCAGCAGTTTACGGGGAGAAGCGGACGCGCAGTATTTT.

Points on this clonotype: A read error may explain this, as a much larger clone is one base away. The chain has TRBV27 and TRBJ2-7; unclear D gene. The CDR3 consists of 12 residues. Germline V lookup: CDR1 MNHEY, CDR2 SMNVEV (reference sequence). The CDR3 is CASSPDAYKQYF. The DNA of the CDR3 is TGTGCCAGCAGTCCCGACGCCTACAAGCAGTACTTC.

At least ten counts were recorded for this clonotype. The rearrangement uses TRBV20-1 and TRBJ1-2, with D unresolved. Between the trimmed V and J ends, which lost 3 bases and 6 bases, there was a span of 5 bases. This CDR3 has 10 residues. Germline loops: CDR1 DFQATT, CDR2 SNEGSKA (reference sequence). The DNA for the CDR3 is TGCAGTGCTAGTTTAGATGGCTACACCTTC. This translates into CSASLDGYTF.

Comments on this clonotype: A much larger clone differs from this one at a single base, so this may be a read error. The chain is built from TRBV20-1 and TRBJ1-2; D gene unclear. V was trimmed by 8 bases and J by 1 base, leaving 17 bases between them. CDR3 length: 14 residues. Germline lookup yields CDR1 DFQATT and CDR2 SNEGSKA (reference sequence). The CDR3 loop is CSTRLEGFNYGYTF. The CDR3, as DNA: TGCAGTACCCGCTTGGAGGGTTTTAACTATGGCTACACCTTC.

In its sample, this clonotype was seen many times. This sequence joins TRBV11-2 and TRBJ2-4; no firm D call. The CDR3 has 13 amino acids. Germline V gene data show CDR1 as SGHAT and CDR2 as FQNNGV. V gave up 5 bases and J gave up 0 bases, with 5 bases separating them. CDR3 in DNA: TGTGCCAGCAGCCAACTAGCCAAAAACATTCAGTACTTC. Translating it yields CASSQLAKNIQYF. Full variable domain (missing parts from reference TRBV11-2 and TRBJ2-4): EAGVAQSPRYKIIEKRQSVAFWCNPISGHATLYWYQQILGQGPKLLIQFQNNGVVDDSQLPKDRFSAERLKGVDSTLKIQPAKLEDSAVYLCASSQLAKNIQYFGAGTRLSVL.

This clonotype was counted a few times. The V gene is TRBV29-1, the J gene TRBJ2-1, with D perhaps given as TRBD1 or TRBD2 (6 bases each). Trimming pared 7 bases from V and 8 bases from J, leaving 33 bases between. CDR3 size: 18 residues. Germline values: CDR1 SQVTM, CDR2 ANQGSEA. The CDR3 coding sequence is TGCAGCGCTTTCGGAGGGTCGTCAATGGGGGCCTGGGACGATGAGCAGTTCTTC. Translated: CSAFGGSSMGAWDDEQFF.

This clonotype was recorded at least ten times. The rearrangement links TRBV12-3 or TRBV12-4 to TRBJ2-7; D is possibly TRBD2 (5 bases). The CDR3 covers 12 residues. V was cut by 4 bases and J by 5 bases, with 9 bases left in between. The CDR3, as DNA: TGTGCCAGCAGTTACTTCGGGGACGAGCAGTACTTC. This encodes CASSYFGDEQYF.

This clonotype was detected ten times or more. The rearrangement uses TRBV7-8 and TRBJ2-5; D possibly corresponds to TRBD2 (6 bases). With 3 bases removed from V and 4 bases from J, the gap between germline ends came to 21 bases. Germline-derived CDR1 and CDR2 are SGHVS and FQNEAQ. The CDR3 consists of 17 residues. The CDR3 DNA follows: TGTGCCAGCAGCTTTTTACTTCCGGGAGTGAGGAGAGAGACCCAGTACTTC. Translating gives CASSFLLPGVRRETQYF.

This clonotype was picked up many times. V is TRBV11-2 and J is TRBJ2-5; no clear D gene. The germline V gene encodes CDR1 SGHAT and CDR2 FQNNGV. This CDR3 has 15 amino acids. The V gene lost 3 bases and the J gene lost 4 bases, with 15 bases spanning the gap. As DNA, the CDR3 is TGTGCCAGCAGCTTGCTGACTTGGGCCCCAGAGACCCAGTACTTC. Its translation is CASSLLTWAPETQYF.